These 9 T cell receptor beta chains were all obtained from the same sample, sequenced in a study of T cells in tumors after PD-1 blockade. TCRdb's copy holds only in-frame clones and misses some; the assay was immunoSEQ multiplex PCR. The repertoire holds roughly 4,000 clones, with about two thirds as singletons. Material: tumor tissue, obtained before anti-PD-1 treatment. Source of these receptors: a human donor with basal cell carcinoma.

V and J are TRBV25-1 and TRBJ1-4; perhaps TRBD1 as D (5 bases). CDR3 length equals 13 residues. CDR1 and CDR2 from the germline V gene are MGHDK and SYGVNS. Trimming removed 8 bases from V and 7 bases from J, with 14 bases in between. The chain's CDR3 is CASSRGAGEKLFF. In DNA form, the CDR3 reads TGTGCCAGCTCTCGAGGGGCAGGTGAAAAACTGTTTTTT. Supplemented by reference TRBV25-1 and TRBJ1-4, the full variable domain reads EADIYQTPRYLVIGTGKKITLECSQTMGHDKMYWYQQDPGMELHLIHYSYGVNSTEKGDLSSESTVSRIRTEHFPLTLESARPSHTSQYLCASSRGAGEKLFFGSGTQLSVL.

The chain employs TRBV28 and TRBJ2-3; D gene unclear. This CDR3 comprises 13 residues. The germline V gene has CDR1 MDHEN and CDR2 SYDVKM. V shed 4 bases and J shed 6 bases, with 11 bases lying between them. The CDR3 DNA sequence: TGTGCCAGCAGTTGGTCCCTCAAGGATACGCAGTATTTT. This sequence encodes CASSWSLKDTQYF.

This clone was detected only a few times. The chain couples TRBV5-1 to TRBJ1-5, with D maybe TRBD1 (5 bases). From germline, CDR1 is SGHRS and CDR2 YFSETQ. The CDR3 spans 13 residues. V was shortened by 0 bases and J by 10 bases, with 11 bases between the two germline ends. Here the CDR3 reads CASSLEGDKPQHF. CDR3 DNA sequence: TGCGCCAGCAGCTTGGAAGGGGATAAACCCCAGCATTTT. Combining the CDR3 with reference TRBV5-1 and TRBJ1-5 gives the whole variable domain KAGVTQTPRYLIKTRGQQVTLSCSPISGHRSVSWYQQTPGQGLQFLFEYFSETQRNKGNFPGRFSGRQFSNSRSEMNVSTLELGDSALYLCASSLEGDKPQHFGDGTRLSIL.

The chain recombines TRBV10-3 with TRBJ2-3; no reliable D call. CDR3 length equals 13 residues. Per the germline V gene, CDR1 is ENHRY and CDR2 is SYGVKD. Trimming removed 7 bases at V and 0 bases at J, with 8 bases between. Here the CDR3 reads CAINPTSTDTQYF. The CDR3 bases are TGTGCCATCAACCCTACTAGCACAGATACGCAGTATTTT.

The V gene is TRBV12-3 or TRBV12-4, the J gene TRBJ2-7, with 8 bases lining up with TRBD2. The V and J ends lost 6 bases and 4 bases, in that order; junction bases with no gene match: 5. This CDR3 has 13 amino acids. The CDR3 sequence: CASRMAGGYEQYF. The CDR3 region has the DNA TGTGCCAGCAGGATGGCGGGAGGATACGAGCAGTACTTC.

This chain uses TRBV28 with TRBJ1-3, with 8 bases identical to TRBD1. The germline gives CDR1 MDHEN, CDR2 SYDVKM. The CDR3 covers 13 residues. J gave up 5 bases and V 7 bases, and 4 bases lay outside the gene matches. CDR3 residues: CASTGGFRNTIYF. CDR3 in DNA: TGTGCCAGCACAGGGGGCTTCAGAAACACCATATATTTT.

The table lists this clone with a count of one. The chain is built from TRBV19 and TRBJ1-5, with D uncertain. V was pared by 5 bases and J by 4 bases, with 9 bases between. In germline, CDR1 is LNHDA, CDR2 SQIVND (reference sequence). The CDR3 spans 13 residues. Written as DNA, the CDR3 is TGTGCCAGTAGTGTCGACATTAATCAGCCCCAGCATTTT. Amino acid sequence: CASSVDINQPQHF.

CDR3 in amino acids: CASSYDLGQATQYF. The CDR3 DNA follows: TGTGCCAGCAGTTACGATCTAGGCCAAGCCACCCAGTACTTC. The chain combines TRBV6-5 with TRBJ2-5; no clear D. The CDR3 covers 14 residues. CDR1 and CDR2 (germline): MNHEY, SVGAGI. Trimming stripped 2 bases from V and 8 bases from J, with 15 bases between.

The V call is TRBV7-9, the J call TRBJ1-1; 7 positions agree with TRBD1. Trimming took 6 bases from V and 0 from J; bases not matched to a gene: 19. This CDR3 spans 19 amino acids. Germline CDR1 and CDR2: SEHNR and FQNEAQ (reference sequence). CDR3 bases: TGTGCCAGCAGGCCTAGACAGGGTATAGAAGAAAGGATGAACACTGAAGCTTTCTTT. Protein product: CASRPRQGIEERMNTEAFF.